This record covers a single TCR beta chain. Its antigen is unknown. No base qualities exist here, and no much larger clone lies one base off it. This entry comes from a study of identical twins (dated by TCRdb to 2015 to 2016). Background on the whole study: The study deep-sequenced TCR alpha and beta repertoires from monozygotic twins, unrelated adults of various ages and cord blood to test whether fetal clonotypes persist. To rule out contamination, replicate twin experiments were performed at different times with different library preparation protocols. Overall study results and their limits: In monozygotic twins, out-of-frame TCR alpha sharing was systematically underestimated by recombination models, although the models agreed with sharing between unrelated individuals. Fewer insertions were carried by abundant cord blood beta clonotypes; a weaker similar trend was observed in young adult naive repertoires, while no such trend was observed in memory repertoires. In beta out-of-frame sequences, excess twin sharing was weaker, because having fewer shared sequences lowered the signal-to-noise ratio. Zero-insertion analyses could be partly confounded by invariant T cells such as MAIT and iNKT, although diverse VJ usage argued against such confounding for most clonotypes. Compared with coincidental sharing between unrelated individuals, out-of-frame TCR alpha sequences shared between twins showed an excess of sequences with low generation probability. Because the same donors could not be followed over many years, conclusions were based on cross-sectional statistical analysis.

Libraries were constructed by 5' RACE. This sample was sequenced with an Illumina HiSeq 2000. A universal primer binding site was added through template switching, and the final cDNA carried a unique molecular identifier so that TCR cDNA molecules could be counted accurately. Specific primers in the conserved constant-segment region were used to synthesize first-strand cDNA for the TCR alpha and beta chains. To control for contamination, every cDNA library carried two barcodes: a SMART-Mk sample barcode plus Illumina barcodes. TruSeq adapter sequences and Illumina sample barcodes were added in two successive PCR steps. Sequencing of the TCR alpha and beta cDNA libraries was done on the Illumina HiSeq platform using custom primers. The paper's data handling went like this. MiGEC processed the raw reads to extract unique molecular identifiers, while MiXCR was used to determine the CDR3 positions. Recombination models were inferred per individual with the repgenHMM and IGoR tools using an EM algorithm. The analysis of shared clonotypes was done with the tcR package in R, with sharing normalized by the product of cloneset sizes. Out-of-frame nonproductive sequences were analyzed to study raw recombination free of thymic and clonal selection effects. In TCRdb, the public reads were trimmed at Q25 with fastp and aligned with MiXCR, with productive beta chains retained. CDR3 protein duplicates are merged, each entry listing the most common genes and DNA. V and J calls and clone size were set by TCRdb, not the authors. In all, the sample holds about 900,000 distinct CDR3 sequences, and 9% to 15% of those were seen once. Around 1.6% of the sample goes to the ten largest clones.

V and J are truncated by 7 bases and 1 base respectively, leaving an intervening sequence of 16 bases. From the germline V gene, CDR1 is SQVTM and CDR2 is ANQGSEA. Reading from cysteine to phenylalanine, the CDR3 counts 14 amino acids. CDR3 DNA only is kept here, 42 bases in frame from base 1. Every donor was a healthy Caucasian. The twin cohort consisted of three pairs of female monozygotic twins, all aged about 18 to 29 years. Peripheral blood mononuclear cells were used as the source from which RNA for TCR libraries was isolated. This sample was also put to use in a study of yellow fever vaccine responses in identical twins. Per the second study: According to the authors, the vaccine-induced T cell response in identical twins seemed to be partly convergent and partly specific to each individual. Focusing on identical twins, the study followed the T cell clones that responded to the vaccine, and did so with precision.

The rearrangement combines TRBV29-1 with TRBJ1-1; TRBD1 could be the D gene, as 5 bases match. The sequenced sample was PBMCs. The sequence derives from a woman in her late teens or twenties in good health. The DNA reads as follows: TGCAGCGCCAATGGCGGACATTCGAACACTGAAGCTTTCTTT. Its translation reads: CSANGGHSNTEAFF.